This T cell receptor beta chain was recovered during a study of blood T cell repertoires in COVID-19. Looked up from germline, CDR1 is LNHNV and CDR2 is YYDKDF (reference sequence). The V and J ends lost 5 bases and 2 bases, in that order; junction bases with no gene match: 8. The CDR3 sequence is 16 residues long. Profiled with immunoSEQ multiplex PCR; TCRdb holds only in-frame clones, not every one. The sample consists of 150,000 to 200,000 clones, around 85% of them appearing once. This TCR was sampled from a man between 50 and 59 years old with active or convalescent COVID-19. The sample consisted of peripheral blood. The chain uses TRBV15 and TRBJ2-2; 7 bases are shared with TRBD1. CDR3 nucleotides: TGTGCCACCAGCTCCCCTGAGGGGGCCAACACCGGGGAGCTGTTTTTT. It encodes CATSSPEGANTGELFF.